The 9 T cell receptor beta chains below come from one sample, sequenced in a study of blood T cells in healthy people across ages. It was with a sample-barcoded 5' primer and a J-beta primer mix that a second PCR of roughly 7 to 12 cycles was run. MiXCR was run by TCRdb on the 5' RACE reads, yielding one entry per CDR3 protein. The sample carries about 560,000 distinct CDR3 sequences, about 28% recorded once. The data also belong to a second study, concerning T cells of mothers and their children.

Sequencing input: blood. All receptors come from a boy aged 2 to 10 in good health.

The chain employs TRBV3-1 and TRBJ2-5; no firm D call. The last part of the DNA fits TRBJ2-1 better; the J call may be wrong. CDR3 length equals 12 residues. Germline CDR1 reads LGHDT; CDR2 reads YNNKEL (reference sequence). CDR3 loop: CASSQDPDEQFF. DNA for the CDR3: TGTGCCAGCAGCCAAGATCCGGATGAGCAGTTCTTC.

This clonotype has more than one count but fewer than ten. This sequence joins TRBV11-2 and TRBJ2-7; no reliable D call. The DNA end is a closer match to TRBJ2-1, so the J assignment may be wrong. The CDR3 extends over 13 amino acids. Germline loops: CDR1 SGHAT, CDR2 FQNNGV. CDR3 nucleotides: TGTGCCAGCAGTTTACCGAGCCCGGATGAGCAGTTCTTC. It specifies CASSLPSPDEQFF.

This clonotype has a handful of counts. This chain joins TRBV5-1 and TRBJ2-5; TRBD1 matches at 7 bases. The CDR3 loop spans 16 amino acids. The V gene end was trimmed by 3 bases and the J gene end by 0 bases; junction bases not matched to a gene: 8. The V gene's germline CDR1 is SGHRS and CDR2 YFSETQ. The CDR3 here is CASSSSGQANQETQYF. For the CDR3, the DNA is TGCGCCAGCAGCTCGTCCGGACAGGCAAACCAAGAGACCCAGTACTTC. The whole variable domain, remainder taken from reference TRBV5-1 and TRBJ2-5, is KAGVTQTPRYLIKTRGQQVTLSCSPISGHRSVSWYQQTPGQGLQFLFEYFSETQRNKGNFPGRFSGRQFSNSRSEMNVSTLELGDSALYLCASSSSGQANQETQYFGPGTRLLVL.

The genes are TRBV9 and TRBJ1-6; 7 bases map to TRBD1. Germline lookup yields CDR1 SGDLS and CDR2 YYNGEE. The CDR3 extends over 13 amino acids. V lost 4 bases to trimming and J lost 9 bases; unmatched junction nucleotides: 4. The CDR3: CASSRDSFSPLHF. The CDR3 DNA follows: TGTGCCAGCAGCCGGGACAGCTTTTCACCCCTCCACTTT.

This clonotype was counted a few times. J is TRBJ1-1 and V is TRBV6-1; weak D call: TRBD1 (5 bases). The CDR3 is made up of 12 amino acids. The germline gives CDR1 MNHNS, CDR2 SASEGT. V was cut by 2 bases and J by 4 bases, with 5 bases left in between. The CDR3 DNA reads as TGTGCCAGCAGTGAACAGGGCACTGAAGCTTTCTTT. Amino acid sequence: CASSEQGTEAFF.

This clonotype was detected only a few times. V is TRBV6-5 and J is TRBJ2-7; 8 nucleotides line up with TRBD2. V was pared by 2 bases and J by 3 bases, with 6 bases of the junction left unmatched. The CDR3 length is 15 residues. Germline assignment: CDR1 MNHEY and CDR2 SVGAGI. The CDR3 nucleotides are TGTGCCAGCAGTTACGGACTAGCAGCCTACTACGAGCAGTACTTC. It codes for CASSYGLAAYYEQYF.

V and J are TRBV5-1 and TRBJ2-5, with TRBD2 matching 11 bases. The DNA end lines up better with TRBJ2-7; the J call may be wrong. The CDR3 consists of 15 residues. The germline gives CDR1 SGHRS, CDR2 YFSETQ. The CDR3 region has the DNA TGCGCCAGCAGCCGGACTAGCGGGCAATCCTACGAGCAGTACTTC. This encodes CASSRTSGQSYEQYF.

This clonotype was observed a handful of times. CDR3 coding DNA: TGTGCCAGCAGATTACTAGCGGAGCAGTTCTTC. As protein: CASRLLAEQFF. The chain couples TRBV7-8 to TRBJ2-5, with 7 bases aligning to TRBD2. With the DNA end fitting TRBJ2-1 better, the J assignment may be wrong. From germline, CDR1 is SGHVS and CDR2 FQNEAQ. This CDR3 comprises 11 residues.

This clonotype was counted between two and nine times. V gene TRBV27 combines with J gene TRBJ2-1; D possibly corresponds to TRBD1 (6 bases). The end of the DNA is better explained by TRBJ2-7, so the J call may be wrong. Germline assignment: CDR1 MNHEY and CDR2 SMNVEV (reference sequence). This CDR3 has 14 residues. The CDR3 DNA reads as TGTGCCAGCAGTTGGGCCGGGACACCCTACGAGCAGTACTTC. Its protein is CASSWAGTPYEQYF.